This T cell receptor (beta chain) was sequenced for a study of radiotherapy plus CTLA-4 blockade in lung cancer. Across the study: Of all patients, under 20% responded objectively and 25% to 35% showed disease control.

Study-wide results and caveats: Tumor-origin TCR clones grew in blood after radiotherapy plus ipilimumab.

TCRdb keeps only in-frame clones here, not all; method: immunoSEQ multiplex PCR. The sample lists tens of thousands of clones, under 90% occurring once. For this clone: Antigen: not known.

The V segment lost 2 bases and the J segment 6 bases; nucleotides outside the gene matches: 9. CDR1 and CDR2 from the germline V gene are SGDLS and YYNGEE. The length of the CDR3 is 17 residues. The sample was peripheral blood, taken from a patient treated with radiotherapy plus ipilimumab. This sequence was found in a human donor with non-small cell lung cancer who had stable disease on radiotherapy plus ipilimumab. The V gene is TRBV9, the J gene TRBJ2-2; 11 positions agree with TRBD2. The CDR3 region has the DNA TGTGCCAGCAGCGTTAGCGGGGGGGCCATCGGGGCCGGGGAGCTGTTTTTT. Amino acid sequence: CASSVSGGAIGAGELFF. Full variable domain (remainder filled in from reference TRBV9 and TRBJ2-2): DSGVTQTPKHLITATGQRVTLRCSPRSGDLSVYWYQQSLDQGLQFLIQYYNGEERAKGNILERFSAQQFPDLHSELNLSSLELGDSALYFCASSVSGGAIGAGELFFGEGSRLTVL.